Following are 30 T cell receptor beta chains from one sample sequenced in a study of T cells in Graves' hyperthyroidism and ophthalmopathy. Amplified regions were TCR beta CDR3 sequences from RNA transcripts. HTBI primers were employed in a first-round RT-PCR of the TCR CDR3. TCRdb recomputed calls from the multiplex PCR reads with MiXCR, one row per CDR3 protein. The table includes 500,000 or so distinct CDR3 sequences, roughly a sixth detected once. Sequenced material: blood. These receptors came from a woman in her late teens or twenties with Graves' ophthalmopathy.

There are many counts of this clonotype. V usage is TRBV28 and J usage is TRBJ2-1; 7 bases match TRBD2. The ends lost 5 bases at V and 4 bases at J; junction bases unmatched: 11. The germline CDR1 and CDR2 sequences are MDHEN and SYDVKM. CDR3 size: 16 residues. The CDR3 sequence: CASSPRSGDLYNEQFF. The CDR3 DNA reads TGTGCCAGCAGTCCAAGAAGCGGGGACTTATACAATGAGCAGTTCTTC.

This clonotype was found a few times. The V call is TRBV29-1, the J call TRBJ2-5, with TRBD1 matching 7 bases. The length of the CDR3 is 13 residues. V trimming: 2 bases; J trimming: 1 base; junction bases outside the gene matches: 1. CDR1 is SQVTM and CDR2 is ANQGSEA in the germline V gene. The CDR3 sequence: CSVEHRGQETQYF. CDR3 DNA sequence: TGCAGCGTTGAACACAGGGGCCAAGAGACCCAGTACTTC.

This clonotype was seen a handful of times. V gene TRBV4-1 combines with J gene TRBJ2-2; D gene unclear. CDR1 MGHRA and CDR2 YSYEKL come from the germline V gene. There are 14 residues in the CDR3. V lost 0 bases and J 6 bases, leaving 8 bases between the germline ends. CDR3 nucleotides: TGCGCCAGCAGCCAAGATGTAGAGTCCGGGGAGCTGTTTTTT. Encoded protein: CASSQDVESGELFF.

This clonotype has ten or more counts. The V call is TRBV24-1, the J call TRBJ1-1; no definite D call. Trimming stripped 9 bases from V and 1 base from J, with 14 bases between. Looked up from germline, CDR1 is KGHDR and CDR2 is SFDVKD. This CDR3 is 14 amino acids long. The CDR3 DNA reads TGTGCCACCGTCGGGTCGGGCCCGAACACTGAAGCTTTCTTT. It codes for CATVGSGPNTEAFF.

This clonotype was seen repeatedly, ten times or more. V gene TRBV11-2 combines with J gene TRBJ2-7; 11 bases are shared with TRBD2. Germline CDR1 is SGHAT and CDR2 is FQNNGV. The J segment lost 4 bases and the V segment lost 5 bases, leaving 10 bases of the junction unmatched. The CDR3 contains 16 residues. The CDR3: CASSLGGTSGEYEQYF. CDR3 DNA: TGTGCCAGCAGCCTAGGCGGGACTAGCGGAGAATACGAGCAGTACTTC.

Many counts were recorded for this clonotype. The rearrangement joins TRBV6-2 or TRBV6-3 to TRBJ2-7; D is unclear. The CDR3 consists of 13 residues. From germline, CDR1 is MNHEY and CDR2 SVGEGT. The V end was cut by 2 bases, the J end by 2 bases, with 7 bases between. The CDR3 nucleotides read TGTGCCAGCAGTTACAGGGAAACCTACGAGCAGTACTTC. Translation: CASSYRETYEQYF.

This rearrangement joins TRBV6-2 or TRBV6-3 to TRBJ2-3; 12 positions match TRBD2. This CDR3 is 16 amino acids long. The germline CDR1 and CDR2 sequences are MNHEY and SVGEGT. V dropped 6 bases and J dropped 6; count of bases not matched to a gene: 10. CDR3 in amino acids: CASSALPLAGGDTQYF. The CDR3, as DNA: TGTGCCAGCAGCGCCCTTCCCCTAGCGGGAGGGGATACGCAGTATTTT.

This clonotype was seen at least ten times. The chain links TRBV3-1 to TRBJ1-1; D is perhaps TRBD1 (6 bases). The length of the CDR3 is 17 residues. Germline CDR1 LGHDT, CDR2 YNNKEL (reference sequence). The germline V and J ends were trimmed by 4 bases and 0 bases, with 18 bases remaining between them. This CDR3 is CASSPPYGRGMNTEAFF. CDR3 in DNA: TGTGCCAGCAGCCCCCCTTATGGCAGGGGAATGAACACTGAAGCTTTCTTT.

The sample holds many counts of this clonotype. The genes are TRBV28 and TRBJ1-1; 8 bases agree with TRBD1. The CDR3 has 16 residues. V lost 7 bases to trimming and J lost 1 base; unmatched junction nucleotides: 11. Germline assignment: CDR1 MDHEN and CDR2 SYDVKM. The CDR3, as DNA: TGTGCCAGCATCTTCCGGGACAGGCCAGCGAACACTGAAGCTTTCTTT. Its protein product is CASIFRDRPANTEAFF.

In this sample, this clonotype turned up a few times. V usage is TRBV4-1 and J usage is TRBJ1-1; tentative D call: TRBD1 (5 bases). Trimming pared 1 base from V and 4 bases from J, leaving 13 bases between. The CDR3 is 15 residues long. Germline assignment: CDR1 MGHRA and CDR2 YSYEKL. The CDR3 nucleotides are TGCGCCAGCAGCCAAGGAGCGGGGGTAGGCACTGAAGCTTTCTTT. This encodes CASSQGAGVGTEAFF.

The DNA of the CDR3 is TGTGCCAGCAGTTTATTCCTCCGGGCCTACGAGCAGTACTTC. Translation gives CASSLFLRAYEQYF. This chain connects TRBV28 to TRBJ2-7; D unclear. This CDR3 contains 14 residues. CDR1 and CDR2 from the germline V gene are MDHEN and SYDVKM. The germline V and J ends were trimmed by 1 base and 2 bases, with 9 bases remaining between them.

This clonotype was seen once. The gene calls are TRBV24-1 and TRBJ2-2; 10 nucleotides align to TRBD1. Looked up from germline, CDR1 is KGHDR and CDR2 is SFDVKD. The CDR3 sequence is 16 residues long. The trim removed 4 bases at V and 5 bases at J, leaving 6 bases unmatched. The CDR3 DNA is TGTGCCACCAGTGACGCGGGACAGGGGAAGACCGGGGAGCTGTTTTTT. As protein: CATSDAGQGKTGELFF.

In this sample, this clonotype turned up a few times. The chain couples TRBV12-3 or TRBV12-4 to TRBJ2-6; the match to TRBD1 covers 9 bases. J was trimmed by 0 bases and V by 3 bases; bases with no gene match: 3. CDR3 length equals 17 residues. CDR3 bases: TGTGCCAGCAGTTTCGACAGGGGGATCTCTGGGGCCAACGTCCTGACTTTC. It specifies CASSFDRGISGANVLTF.

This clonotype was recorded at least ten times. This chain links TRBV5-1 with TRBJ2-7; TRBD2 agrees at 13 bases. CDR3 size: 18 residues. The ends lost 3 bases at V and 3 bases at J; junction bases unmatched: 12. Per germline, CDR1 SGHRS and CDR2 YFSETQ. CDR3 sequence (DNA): TGCGCCAGCAGCTACTGGACTAGCGGGAGTAGAATGAACTACGAGCAGTACTTC. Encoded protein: CASSYWTSGSRMNYEQYF. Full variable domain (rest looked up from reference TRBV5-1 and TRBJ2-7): KAGVTQTPRYLIKTRGQQVTLSCSPISGHRSVSWYQQTPGQGLQFLFEYFSETQRNKGNFPGRFSGRQFSNSRSEMNVSTLELGDSALYLCASSYWTSGSRMNYEQYFGPGTRLTVT.

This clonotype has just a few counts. The CDR3 sequence is CASSLVGGLAGYNEQFF. CDR3 sequence (DNA): TGCGCCAGCAGCTTGGTGGGGGGACTAGCGGGGTACAATGAGCAGTTCTTC. The chain uses TRBV5-1 and TRBJ2-1, with TRBD2 identical over 13 bases. V was clipped by 0 bases and J by 4 bases; unmatched bases: 4. Germline assignment: CDR1 SGHRS and CDR2 YFSETQ. The CDR3 extends over 17 amino acids.

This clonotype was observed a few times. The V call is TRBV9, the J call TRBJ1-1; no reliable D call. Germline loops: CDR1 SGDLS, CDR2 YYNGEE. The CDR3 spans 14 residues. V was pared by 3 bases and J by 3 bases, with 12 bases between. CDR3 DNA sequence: TGTGCCAGCAGCGCCCGAGAGGCCTACACTGAAGCTTTCTTT. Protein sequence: CASSAREAYTEAFF.

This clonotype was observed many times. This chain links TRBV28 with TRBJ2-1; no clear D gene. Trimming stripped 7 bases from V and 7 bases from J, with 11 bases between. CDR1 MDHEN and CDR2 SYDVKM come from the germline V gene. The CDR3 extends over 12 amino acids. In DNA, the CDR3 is TGTGCCAGCACAATCGATGGGAATGAGCAGTTCTTC. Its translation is CASTIDGNEQFF.

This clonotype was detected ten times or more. The CDR3 sequence: CASSLAGEGYGYTF. CDR3 in DNA: TGCGCCAGCAGCTTGGCAGGGGAGGGTTATGGCTACACCTTC. This chain links TRBV5-1 with TRBJ1-2; D perhaps matches TRBD1 (6 bases). The CDR3 spans 14 residues. V was cut by 0 bases and J by 5 bases, with 11 bases left in between. Germline assignment: CDR1 SGHRS and CDR2 YFSETQ.

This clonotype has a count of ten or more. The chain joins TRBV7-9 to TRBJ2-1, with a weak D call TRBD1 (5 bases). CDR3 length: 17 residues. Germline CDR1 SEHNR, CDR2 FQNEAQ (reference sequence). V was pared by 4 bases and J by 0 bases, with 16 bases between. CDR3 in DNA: TGTGCCAGCAGCTCGTACCGCAGGGCGAGCTCCTACAATGAGCAGTTCTTC. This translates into CASSSYRRASSYNEQFF.

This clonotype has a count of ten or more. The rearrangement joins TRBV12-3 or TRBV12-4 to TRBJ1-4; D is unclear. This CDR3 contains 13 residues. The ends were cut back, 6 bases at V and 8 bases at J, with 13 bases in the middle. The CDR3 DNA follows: TGTGCCAGCAGGATGGGAACAAAGGAAAAACTGTTTTTT. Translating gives CASRMGTKEKLFF.

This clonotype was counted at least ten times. CDR3 nucleotides: TGTGCCAGCAGCTTATTGAACCGCGCTTCTAAAACCTACGAGCAGTACTTC. As protein: CASSLLNRASKTYEQYF. The gene calls are TRBV11-2 and TRBJ2-7, with unresolved D. Trimming left V 2 bases short and J 2 bases short, with 19 bases between. The CDR3 runs to 17 residues. The germline V gene encodes CDR1 SGHAT and CDR2 FQNNGV.

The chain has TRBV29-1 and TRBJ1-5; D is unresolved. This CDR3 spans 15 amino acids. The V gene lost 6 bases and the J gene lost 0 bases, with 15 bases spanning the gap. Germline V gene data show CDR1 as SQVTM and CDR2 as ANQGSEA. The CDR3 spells CSVPFRALSNQPQHF. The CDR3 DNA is TGCAGCGTGCCATTCCGGGCCCTTAGCAATCAGCCCCAGCATTTT.

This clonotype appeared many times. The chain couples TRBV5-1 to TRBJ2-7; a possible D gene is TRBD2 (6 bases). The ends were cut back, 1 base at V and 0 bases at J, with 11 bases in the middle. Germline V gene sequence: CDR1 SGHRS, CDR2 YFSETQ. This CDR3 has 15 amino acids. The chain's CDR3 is CASSLSAGYSYEQYF. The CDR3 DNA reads TGCGCCAGCAGCTTGTCTGCGGGATACTCCTACGAGCAGTACTTC.

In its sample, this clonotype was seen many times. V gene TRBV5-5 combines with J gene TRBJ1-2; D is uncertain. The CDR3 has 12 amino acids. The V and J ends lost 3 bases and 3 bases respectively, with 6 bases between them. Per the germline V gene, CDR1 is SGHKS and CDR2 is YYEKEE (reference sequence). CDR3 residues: CASSWRDYGYTF. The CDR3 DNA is TGTGCCAGCAGCTGGAGGGACTATGGCTACACCTTC.

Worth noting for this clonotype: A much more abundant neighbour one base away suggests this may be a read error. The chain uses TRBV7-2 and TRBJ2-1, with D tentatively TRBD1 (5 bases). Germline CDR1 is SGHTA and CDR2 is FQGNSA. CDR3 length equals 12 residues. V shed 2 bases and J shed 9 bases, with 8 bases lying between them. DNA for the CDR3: TGTGCCAGCAGCTTACAGGACATTGAGCAGTTCTTC. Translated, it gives CASSLQDIEQFF.

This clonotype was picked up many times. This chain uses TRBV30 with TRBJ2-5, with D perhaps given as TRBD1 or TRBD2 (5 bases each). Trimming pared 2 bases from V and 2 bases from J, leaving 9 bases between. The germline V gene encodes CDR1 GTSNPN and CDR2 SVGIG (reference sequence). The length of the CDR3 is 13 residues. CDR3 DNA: TGTGCCTGGAGTCGGGGACGTCAAGAGACCCAGTACTTC. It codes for CAWSRGRQETQYF. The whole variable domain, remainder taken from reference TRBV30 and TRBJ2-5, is SQTIHQWPATLVQPVGSPLSLECTVEGTSNPNLYWYRQAAGRGLQLLFYSVGIGQISSEVPQNLSASRPQDRQFILSSKKLLLSDSGFYLCAWSRGRQETQYFGPGTRLLVL.

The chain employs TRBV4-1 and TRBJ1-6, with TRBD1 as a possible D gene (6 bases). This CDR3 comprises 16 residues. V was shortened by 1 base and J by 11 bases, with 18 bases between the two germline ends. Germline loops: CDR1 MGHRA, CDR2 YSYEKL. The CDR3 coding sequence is TGCGCCAGCAGCCAAGTCGGGGCAGGGGCTTCTGCACCCCTCCACTTT. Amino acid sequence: CASSQVGAGASAPLHF.

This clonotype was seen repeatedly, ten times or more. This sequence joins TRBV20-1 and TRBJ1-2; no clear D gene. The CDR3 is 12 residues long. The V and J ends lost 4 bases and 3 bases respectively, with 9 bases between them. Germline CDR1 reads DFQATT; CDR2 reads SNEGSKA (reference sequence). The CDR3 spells CSATASDYGYTF. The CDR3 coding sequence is TGCAGTGCTACCGCCTCAGACTATGGCTACACCTTC.

The CDR3 is CASSLQGAGGTETQYF. CDR3 nucleotide sequence: TGTGCCAGCAGCTTGCAGGGAGCGGGGGGAACGGAGACCCAGTACTTC. The J gene is TRBJ2-5, the V gene TRBV13; 9 bases agree with TRBD2. The V gene's germline CDR1 is PRHDT and CDR2 FYEKMQ (reference sequence). After removal of 3 bases from V and 5 bases from J, the junction contained 10 bases not matched to a gene. This CDR3 has 16 amino acids.

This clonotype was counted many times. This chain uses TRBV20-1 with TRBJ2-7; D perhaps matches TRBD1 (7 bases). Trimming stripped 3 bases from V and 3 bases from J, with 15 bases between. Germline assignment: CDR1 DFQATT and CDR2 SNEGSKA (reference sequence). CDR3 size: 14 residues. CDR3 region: CSARGRQGLYEQYF. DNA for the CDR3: TGCAGTGCTAGGGGCCGACAGGGACTCTACGAGCAGTACTTC.